The rows below give T cell receptor beta chains drawn from one sample of a study of blood T cells in healthy people across ages. In TCRdb, the 5' RACE reads were re-called with MiXCR into one record per CDR3 protein. The data contain about 290,000 distinct CDR3 sequences, around 27% of them seen just once; the ten biggest clones take up 29%. The sample taken for sequencing was blood. Receptor source: an older woman in good health. CDR3s include the opening cysteine and the closing phenylalanine or tryptophan. D genes are given only for firm matches. For some rows the clone size is stated as once, few or many, or as a class when expanded; others skip it.

V	size	D	J	CDR3	DNA
TRBV11-2	NA	NA	TRBJ2-2	CASSSPGANTGELFF	TGTGCCAGCAGCTCTCCTGGGGCGAACACCGGGGAGCTGTTTTTT
TRBV6-1	NA	TRBD2	TRBJ2-1	CASTESGSPYNEQFF	TGTGCCAGCACTGAGAGCGGGAGCCCCTACAATGAGCAGTTCTTC
TRBV9	NA	NA	TRBJ1-4	CASSVEGSNEKLFF	TGTGCCAGCAGCGTAGAGGGCAGTAATGAAAAACTGTTTTTT
TRBV10-3	NA	TRBD2	TRBJ2-3	CAISESSFAGDTDTQYF	TGTGCCATCAGTGAGTCGAGCTTTGCGGGAGACACAGATACGCAGTATTTT
TRBV18	NA	NA	TRBJ2-7	CASSPPAGNEQYF	TGTGCCAGCTCACCACCAGCAGGGAACGAGCAGTACTTC
TRBV14	NA	TRBD2	TRBJ2-5	CASSLLAGEGRETQYF	TGTGCCAGCAGCCTTCTAGCGGGAGAGGGTCGAGAGACCCAGTACTTC
TRBV28	many	TRBD2	TRBJ2-5	CASDRMIAGMETQYF	TGTGCCAGCGACCGAATGATAGCGGGAATGGAGACCCAGTACTTC
TRBV9	few	TRBD2	TRBJ2-7	CASSVAGTSGYEQYF	TGTGCCAGCAGCGTAGCCGGGACTAGCGGATACGAGCAGTACTTC
TRBV20-1	few	NA	TRBJ2-7	CSARDSGRVAYEQYF	TGCAGTGCTAGAGATTCCGGCAGGGTGGCCTACGAGCAGTACTTC
TRBV6-2/TRBV6-3	few	NA	TRBJ2-1	CASSYDTTNERFF	TGTGCCAGCAGTTACGATACTACCAATGAGCGGTTCTTC
TRBV7-2	NA	NA	TRBJ2-3	CASSLALEADTQYF	TGTGCCAGCAGCTTAGCACTAGAGGCAGATACGCAGTATTTT
TRBV5-1	NA	NA	TRBJ1-2	CASSDSLGVGYTF	TGCGCCAGCAGCGATTCGTTAGGGGTAGGATACACCTTC
TRBV20-1	many	TRBD2	TRBJ2-7	CSARDPQRGSYEQYF	TGCAGTGCTAGAGACCCCCAGCGGGGCTCCTACGAGCAGTACTTC
TRBV28	NA	NA	TRBJ2-6	CASSLGLSPGANVLTF	TGTGCCAGCAGTTTGGGATTAAGCCCTGGGGCCAACGTCCTGACTTTC
TRBV7-8	NA	TRBD2	TRBJ2-1	CASSAGRARYNEQFF	TGTGCCAGCAGCGCTGGGAGGGCCCGTTACAATGAGCAGTTCTTC
TRBV3-1	many	TRBD2	TRBJ2-7	CASSHSAGGPLEQYF	TGTGCCAGCAGCCACTCAGCGGGAGGGCCACTCGAACAGTACTTC
TRBV2	NA	NA	TRBJ2-4	CASSEFQGKNIQYF	TGTGCCAGCAGTGAGTTTCAGGGAAAAAACATTCAGTACTTC
TRBV9	many	TRBD2	TRBJ2-5	CASSVGGSGETQYF	TGTGCCAGCAGCGTAGGAGGTAGCGGGGAGACCCAGTACTTC
TRBV29-1	few	NA	TRBJ2-7	CSAGAQNEQYF	TGCAGCGCCGGGGCACAGAACGAGCAGTACTTC
TRBV12-3/TRBV12-4	NA	NA	TRBJ1-5	CASSLGGLGNQPQHF	TGTGCCAGCAGTTTAGGGGGGCTAGGCAATCAGCCCCAGCATTTT
TRBV20-1	NA	NA	TRBJ2-4	CSAREKGKAHNIQYF	TGCAGTGCTAGAGAGAAGGGAAAGGCCCACAACATTCAGTACTTC
TRBV5-6	NA	TRBD2	TRBJ2-7	CASSPQRGLLSYEQYF	TGTGCCAGCAGCCCTCAGCGGGGTTTACTCTCCTACGAGCAGTACTTC
TRBV24-1	NA	NA	TRBJ2-5	CATSDFGTQQQETQYF	TGTGCCACCAGTGATTTTGGGACCCAACAGCAAGAGACCCAGTACTTC
TRBV9	NA	TRBD1	TRBJ1-4	CASSVGQGSEKLFF	TGTGCCAGCAGCGTGGGACAGGGCTCCGAAAAACTGTTTTTT
TRBV5-1	NA	NA	TRBJ1-4	CASSLARGMTNEKLFF	TGCGCCAGCAGCTTGGCCCGGGGGATGACTAATGAAAAACTGTTTTTT
TRBV28	few	TRBD1	TRBJ1-2	CASYQDRVYGYTF	TGTGCCAGCTACCAAGACAGGGTTTATGGCTACACCTTC
TRBV5-1	few	NA	TRBJ2-1	CASSLGTDYNEQFF	TGCGCCAGCAGCTTGGGGACAGACTACAATGAGCAGTTCTTC